This T cell receptor (beta chain) derives from a study of T cell responses to AZD1222 COVID-19 vaccine. The trim removed 4 bases at V and 7 bases at J, leaving 9 bases unmatched. CDR1 and CDR2 from the germline V gene are MNHEY and SMNVEV (reference sequence). The CDR3 runs to 15 residues. Study conclusions and caveats: The repertoires were collected only after the peak T cell response. It was only a handful of AZD1222 recipients who were seropositive at baseline. White British donors predominated, females outnumbered males, and clonal diversity was possibly underestimated. Nearly half of unique spike-specific TCRs reportedly avoided B.1.351 and B.1.1.7 mutated regions.

Of note for this clone: Its antigen is currently unknown.

Repertoires were generated with immunoSEQ multiplex PCR, while TCRdb's copy carries only in-frame clones and drops some. The table records 95,000 to 110,000 clones, about 85% of them present only once. This TCR was recovered from an adult who received the AZD1222 COVID-19 vaccine. This specimen consisted of peripheral blood, obtained 28 days after the second AZD1222 dose. This sequence joins TRBV27 and TRBJ1-4, with 7 bases aligning to TRBD1. CDR3 sequence reads: CASSSQGVRGEKLFF. DNA for the CDR3: TGTGCCAGCAGTTCCCAGGGGGTCCGTGGTGAAAAACTGTTTTTT.